What follows are 20 T cell receptor beta chains derived from one specimen sequenced in a study of T cells in Graves' hyperthyroidism and ophthalmopathy. The investigators amplified TCR beta CDR3 regions from RNA transcripts. Primed by the HTBI set, a first-round RT-PCR was run on the TCR CDR3. TCRdb used MiXCR to reprocess the multiplex PCR reads, holding one entry per CDR3 protein. The sample has fewer than 500,000 distinct CDR3 sequences; around 15% are singletons. Sequencing was performed on blood. Receptors originate from a woman aged 25 to 39 with Graves' ophthalmopathy.

There are many counts of this clonotype. The chain uses TRBV7-2 and TRBJ2-1; no firm D call. This CDR3 has 12 amino acids. CDR1 is SGHTA and CDR2 is FQGNSA in the germline V gene. V was cut by 4 bases and J by 7 bases, with 8 bases left in between. This CDR3 reads CASSSGRNEQFF. In nucleotides, the CDR3 is TGTGCCAGCAGCTCCGGTCGGAATGAGCAGTTCTTC.

In this sample, this clonotype turned up many times. The gene calls are TRBV12-3 or TRBV12-4 and TRBJ1-2; D not resolved. The V gene lost 9 bases and the J gene lost 6 bases, with 14 bases spanning the gap. CDR3 length: 12 residues. The DNA for the CDR3 is TGTGCCAGTGGAGTTTGGAGCCATGGCTACACCTTC. Translation gives CASGVWSHGYTF.

This clonotype turned up a few times. The chain employs TRBV6-5 and TRBJ2-3; the match to TRBD2 covers 8 bases. This CDR3 is built from 16 residues. The V gene end was trimmed by 2 bases and the J gene end by 4 bases; junction bases not matched to a gene: 8. Germline CDR1 MNHEY, CDR2 SVGAGI. For the CDR3, the DNA is TGTGCCAGCAGTTACCGGTCCGGGGGGGCCCCAGATACGCAGTATTTT. This encodes CASSYRSGGAPDTQYF.

This clonotype was seen only a few times. The V and J genes are TRBV6-6 and TRBJ2-7, with D uncertain. The CDR3 is 15 amino acids. V dropped 2 bases and J dropped 2 bases, with 13 bases sitting between them. CDR1 is MNHNY and CDR2 is SVGAGI in the germline V gene (reference sequence). CDR3 sequence reads: CASSYIGGSPYEQYF. In nucleotides, the CDR3 is TGTGCCAGCAGTTACATCGGTGGAAGTCCCTACGAGCAGTACTTC.

This clonotype was found many times. The chain uses TRBV6-1 and TRBJ2-1, with 10 bases aligning to TRBD2. The CDR3 contains 13 residues. The germline V gene encodes CDR1 MNHNS and CDR2 SASEGT. V trimming: 8 bases; J trimming: 8 bases; junction bases outside the gene matches: 6. The CDR3 region has the DNA TGTGCCAGCCGTCCAGCGGGGGGGCATGAGCAGTTCTTC. This encodes CASRPAGGHEQFF.

V is TRBV19 and J is TRBJ2-4, with unresolved D. CDR1 is LNHDA and CDR2 is SQIVND in the germline V gene (reference sequence). This CDR3 region has 15 residues. The V and J ends lost 7 bases and 8 bases respectively, with 21 bases between them. CDR3 residues: CASKVHPELTDIQYF. As DNA, the CDR3 is TGTGCCAGTAAGGTCCACCCGGAGCTCACGGACATTCAGTACTTC.

There are many counts of this clonotype. The chain joins TRBV7-9 to TRBJ1-1, with D possibly being TRBD1 (6 bases). CDR1 is SEHNR, CDR2 FQNEAQ, per germline (reference sequence). The ends were cut back, 4 bases at V and 7 bases at J, with 19 bases in the middle. The CDR3 length is 15 residues. As DNA, the CDR3 is TGTGCCAGCAGCTGGACGTCGACAGGCTCCGATGAAGCTTTCTTT. It encodes CASSWTSTGSDEAFF.

V gene TRBV12-5 combines with J gene TRBJ1-6, with 9 nucleotides matching TRBD1. The CDR3 runs to 15 residues. CDR1 and CDR2 (germline): LGHNT, FRNRAP. V was clipped by 6 bases and J by 7 bases; unmatched bases: 7. The CDR3 bases are TGTGCTAGTGGCCCGGGACAGGGAACGAATTCACCCCTCCACTTT. Amino acids: CASGPGQGTNSPLHF.

At least ten counts were recorded for this clonotype. The chain employs TRBV20-1 and TRBJ2-5; 13 bases match TRBD2. V shed 8 bases, J shed 4 bases, and the junction held 10 bases outside the gene matches. The germline V gene has CDR1 DFQATT and CDR2 SNEGSKA (reference sequence). The CDR3 covers 15 residues. This chain's CDR3 is CSLFGLAGEGETQYF. Here the CDR3 DNA reads TGCAGTCTATTCGGACTAGCGGGGGAGGGAGAGACCCAGTACTTC.

This clonotype was seen ten or more times. This chain joins TRBV12-3 or TRBV12-4 and TRBJ1-1; D ambiguous. V was shortened by 8 bases and J by 0 bases, with 7 bases between the two germline ends. CDR3 length: 12 residues. This CDR3 is CASQYMNTEAFF. Here the CDR3 DNA reads TGTGCCAGCCAGTACATGAACACTGAAGCTTTCTTT.

This rearrangement joins TRBV2 to TRBJ2-5; 10 bases fit TRBD1. V lost 6 bases to trimming and J lost 0 bases; unmatched junction nucleotides: 7. The CDR3 consists of 16 residues. Germline V lookup: CDR1 SNHLY, CDR2 FYNNEI. The CDR3 here is CASRGPGQGNQETQYF. The CDR3 DNA reads as TGTGCCAGCAGGGGACCGGGACAGGGGAACCAAGAGACCCAGTACTTC.

The table lists this clonotype with many counts. The V and J genes are TRBV28 and TRBJ1-5; D call uncertain. The germline V and J ends were trimmed by 3 bases and 7 bases, with 19 bases remaining between them. The CDR3 has 16 amino acids. From germline, CDR1 is MDHEN and CDR2 SYDVKM. Here the CDR3 reads CASSFVVPNEEQPQHF. For the CDR3, the DNA is TGTGCCAGCAGTTTCGTGGTCCCTAACGAGGAACAGCCCCAGCATTTT.

This clonotype showed up many times. V gene TRBV5-6 combines with J gene TRBJ1-5; TRBD1 agrees at 11 bases. The CDR3 contains 17 residues. Germline V gives CDR1 SGHDT, CDR2 YYEEEE. The J segment lost 6 bases and the V segment lost 4 bases, leaving 12 bases of the junction unmatched. The chain's CDR3 is CASSRTGTGGRPQPQHF. CDR3 bases: TGTGCCAGCAGCCGGACCGGGACAGGGGGGAGGCCTCAGCCCCAGCATTTT.

This clonotype was counted at least ten times. The chain recombines TRBV6-1 with TRBJ2-7; 10 nucleotides line up with TRBD1. CDR3 length: 12 residues. The germline gives CDR1 MNHNS, CDR2 SASEGT. J gave up 3 bases and V 11 bases, and 4 bases lay outside the gene matches. The CDR3 region has the DNA TGTGCCGGGCGGACAGGGGGCTACGAGCAGTACTTC. Translation gives CAGRTGGYEQYF.

V gene TRBV6-9 combines with J gene TRBJ2-3; a possible D gene is TRBD2 (6 bases). Germline CDR1 is MNHGY and CDR2 is SVAAGI. V lost 3 bases and J 4 bases, leaving 11 bases between the germline ends. The CDR3 has 14 amino acids. CDR3 loop: CASSYPGGADTQYF. The CDR3 nucleotides are TGTGCCAGCAGTTACCCAGGCGGGGCAGATACGCAGTATTTT.

This clonotype was observed a handful of times. Given the absence of the conserved phenylalanine or tryptophan at the CDR3 end, a read error is likely. V usage is TRBV25-1 and J usage is TRBJ2-7; D not resolved. This CDR3 spans 12 amino acids. Germline loops: CDR1 MGHDK, CDR2 SYGVNS. V lost 6 bases to trimming and J lost 6 bases, with 12 bases between them. Written as DNA, the CDR3 is TGTGCCAGCAGGGCGGTTCGAGGCGAGCAGTACCTC. It encodes CASRAVRGEQYL.

The chain links TRBV19 to TRBJ1-5; D gene uncertain. The V gene lost 3 bases and the J gene lost 6 bases, with 12 bases spanning the gap. CDR3 length equals 14 residues. Germline V gene data show CDR1 as LNHDA and CDR2 as SQIVND (reference sequence). This CDR3 is CASSMDLVGQPQHF. The DNA for the CDR3 is TGTGCCAGTAGTATGGACCTGGTTGGTCAGCCCCAGCATTTT.

The V and J genes are TRBV30 and TRBJ1-3; 7 bases line up with TRBD1. Germline V gene lookup returns CDR1 GTSNPN and CDR2 SVGIG (reference sequence). The CDR3 sequence is 16 residues long. With 2 bases clipped from V and 0 bases from J, the junction kept 7 bases outside the gene matches. The CDR3 DNA sequence: TGTGCCTGGAGTCCCAGGGGGATTGTCTCTGGAAACACCATATATTTT. Translating gives CAWSPRGIVSGNTIYF.

This clonotype was seen many times. This rearrangement joins TRBV4-1 to TRBJ1-5; 8 positions match TRBD1. Trimming removed 1 base from V and 3 bases from J; junction bases left unmatched: 5. The CDR3 runs to 16 residues. CDR1 and CDR2 (germline): MGHRA, YSYEKL. The CDR3: CASSQGTGRYNQPQHF. The CDR3 nucleotides are TGCGCCAGCAGCCAAGGGACAGGGCGGTACAATCAGCCCCAGCATTTT.

This clonotype was seen many times. The gene calls are TRBV7-9 and TRBJ2-3; a possible D gene is TRBD2 (6 bases). Between the trimmed V and J ends, which lost 11 bases and 1 base, there was a span of 16 bases. Germline assignment: CDR1 SEHNR and CDR2 FQNEAQ (reference sequence). This CDR3 comprises 14 residues. As DNA, the CDR3 is TGTGCCGCTCGGGGGATGGTGGGCACAGATACGCAGTATTTT. Protein product: CAARGMVGTDTQYF.